This T cell receptor beta chain stems from a study of OX40 agonist ivuxolimab in advanced cancers. Study-level background: One patient with hepatocellular carcinoma and two with cutaneous melanoma, three in all, had partial responses. Study findings and constraints: Researchers did not establish what antigens the expanded peripheral T cells target. CD4+ and CD8+ blood T cells expanded clonally by week 6 at 0.1 to 3.0 mg/kg.

This clone was counted a few times. Its antigen is as yet unknown. The table came from immunoSEQ multiplex PCR; TCRdb's copy has only in-frame clones and leaves some out. The sample includes under 70,000 clones, about 92% of them seen just once. The V gene lost 3 bases and the J gene lost 6 bases, with 9 bases spanning the gap. Germline V gives CDR1 KGHSH, CDR2 LQKENI. This CDR3 is built from 12 residues. This rearrangement joins TRBV18 to TRBJ2-7; possible D gene TRBD2, 5 bases. Sequences were derived from CD4+ or CD8+ T cells sorted from blood, sampled in a trial of the OX40 agonist ivuxolimab. The receptor was isolated from an adult with an advanced solid tumor such as melanoma, head and neck, liver or kidney cancer. CDR3 region: CASSPRGPEQYF. The CDR3 DNA reads TGTGCCAGCTCACCCCGAGGGCCCGAGCAGTACTTC.